The clone carrying this TCR beta chain occurred once. Its target is unknown. This specimen belongs to a study of shared clonotypes between healthy human individuals. Original processing notes: Filtering differed for immunoSEQ, which gave only junction sequences without quality scores. Generated by immunoSEQ multiplex PCR, the TCRdb table keeps only in-frame clones and is missing some. For V, J and clone size, that table is used; D and trimming come from the DNA. The table shows some 800,000 clones, with over 90% occurring only once. General study findings and limits: Shared across four donors were roughly 4.7% of the naive CD4 clonotypes.

This CDR3 comprises 13 residues. V was clipped by 1 base and J by 2 bases, with 5 bases between them. Per germline, CDR1 LNHNV and CDR2 YYDKDF (reference sequence). Naive CD8 cells lacked CD45RO, underwent positive selection for CCR7 and left out terminally differentiated effector memory CD45RA+ cells. The sequenced sample was naive CD8+ T cells sorted from blood. The chain combines TRBV15 with TRBJ2-5; no clear D gene. The receptor was isolated from a young man in good health. CDR3 in DNA: TGTGCCACCAGCAGAGGTAATCAAGAGACCCAGTACTTC. Translated, it gives CATSRGNQETQYF.